What follows are 22 T cell receptor beta chains derived from one specimen sequenced in a study of beta chain features in type 1 diabetes. Expressed TCRB transcripts were sequenced because the isolated RNA had all been reverse transcribed beforehand. Method: immunoSEQ multiplex PCR; TCRdb's copy keeps in-frame clones and lacks some. The sample has about 150,000 clones, over 7.5% seen once. Source material: central memory CD4+ T cells from blood. These receptor sequences come from a woman aged 18-29 years in good health.

V is TRBV7-2 and J is TRBJ1-1, with 10 bases that match TRBD1. This CDR3 spans 13 amino acids. Germline V lookup: CDR1 SGHTA, CDR2 FQGNSA. J was trimmed by 5 bases and V by 5 bases; bases with no gene match: 2. This chain's CDR3 is CASSRDRGTEAFF. The CDR3 DNA reads as TGTGCCAGCAGCCGGGACAGGGGTACTGAAGCTTTCTTT.

This clone was picked up a small number of times. The chain couples TRBV5-1 to TRBJ2-7; 9 nucleotides align to TRBD2. V shed 4 bases and J 2 bases; nucleotides not matched to a gene: 7. The CDR3 totals 15 residues. Germline loops: CDR1 SGHRS, CDR2 YFSETQ. The CDR3 region has the DNA TGCGCCAGCAGCATCGGACTAGCGAGGACCTACGAGCAGTACTTC. Its protein is CASSIGLARTYEQYF. Combining the CDR3 with reference TRBV5-1 and TRBJ2-7 gives the whole variable domain KAGVTQTPRYLIKTRGQQVTLSCSPISGHRSVSWYQQTPGQGLQFLFEYFSETQRNKGNFPGRFSGRQFSNSRSEMNVSTLELGDSALYLCASSIGLARTYEQYFGPGTRLTVT.

This clone came up a few times. Other DNA variants within this sample encode the same CDR3. This chain links TRBV5-1 with TRBJ2-7, with 9 positions matching TRBD1. CDR3 length: 14 amino acids. In germline, CDR1 is SGHRS, CDR2 YFSETQ. After removal of 0 bases from V and 6 bases from J, the junction contained 4 bases not matched to a gene. DNA of the CDR3: TGCGCCAGCAGCTTGGTTGGACAGGGGCGCGAGCAGTACTTC. This sequence encodes CASSLVGQGREQYF.

This chain uses TRBV19 with TRBJ2-3; no clear D gene. The length of the CDR3 is 13 residues. From germline, CDR1 is LNHDA and CDR2 SQIVND (reference sequence). The V and J ends lost 5 bases and 5 bases respectively, with 11 bases between them. The CDR3 here is CASSPQFGDTQYF. CDR3 sequence (DNA): TGTGCCAGTAGTCCGCAGTTTGGAGATACGCAGTATTTT.

The chain combines TRBV7-9 with TRBJ2-5; D unclear. V was trimmed by 4 bases and J by 5 bases, leaving 11 bases between them. Germline values: CDR1 SEHNR, CDR2 FQNEAQ (reference sequence). The CDR3 length is 13 residues. CDR3 residues: CASSSVYRETQYF. CDR3 in DNA: TGTGCCAGCAGCTCAGTGTATCGCGAGACCCAGTACTTC. The full variable domain, its missing parts supplied by reference TRBV7-9 and TRBJ2-5, is DTGVSQNPRHKITKRGQNVTFRCDPISEHNRLYWYRQTLGQGPEFLTYFQNEAQLEKSRLLSDRFSAERPKGSFSTLEIQRTEQGDSAMYLCASSSVYRETQYFGPGTRLLVL.

This clone occurred a few times. V usage is TRBV27 and J usage is TRBJ1-2; possible D gene TRBD1, 6 bases. Germline V lookup: CDR1 MNHEY, CDR2 SMNVEV (reference sequence). The V gene lost 2 bases and the J gene lost 8 bases, with 15 bases spanning the gap. This CDR3 has 14 residues. CDR3 DNA sequence: TGTGCCAGCAGTTTAAGGGGGGGGCTGAGCGGCTACACCTTC. It yields the protein CASSLRGGLSGYTF.

In regard to this clone: A clone one base away is much larger, so this may be a read error. This sequence joins TRBV7-9 and TRBJ2-1; 9 positions agree with TRBD1. Germline assignment: CDR1 SEHNR and CDR2 FQNEAQ (reference sequence). The junction had 2 bases not matched to a gene; V was cut back by 3 bases and J by 5 bases. The CDR3 totals 14 residues. CDR3 bases: TGTGCCAGCAGCTTGGGGACAGGGAACAATGAGCAGTTCTTC. This codes for CASSLGTGNNEQFF.

This clone was seen a few times. The chain links TRBV5-1 to TRBJ2-3; TRBD2 matches at 8 bases. CDR3 size: 14 residues. V gave up 2 bases and J gave up 5 bases; unmatched junction bases: 4. Germline loops: CDR1 SGHRS, CDR2 YFSETQ. The CDR3 DNA reads TGCGCCAGCAGCTTCGGGGGGGCCCAAGATACGCAGTATTTT. Encoded protein: CASSFGGAQDTQYF. Full variable domain (outside the CDR3, taken from reference TRBV5-1 and TRBJ2-3): KAGVTQTPRYLIKTRGQQVTLSCSPISGHRSVSWYQQTPGQGLQFLFEYFSETQRNKGNFPGRFSGRQFSNSRSEMNVSTLELGDSALYLCASSFGGAQDTQYFGPGTRLTVL.

A few counts support this clone. The rearrangement uses TRBV6-5 and TRBJ2-7, with D maybe TRBD2 (6 bases). CDR1 and CDR2 (germline): MNHEY, SVGAGI. This CDR3 is built from 15 residues. V was shortened by 7 bases and J by 6 bases, with 22 bases between the two germline ends. The CDR3 DNA sequence: TGTGCCAGCACTCATGGCGGGACGGTTCCTGGCGAGCAGTACTTC. Translated: CASTHGGTVPGEQYF.

The chain's CDR3 is CASSLVQGLAGSPFF. CDR3 nucleotide sequence: TGTGCCAGCAGCTTAGTCCAAGGACTAGCGGGGTCCCCGTTCTTC. This chain uses TRBV7-2 with TRBJ2-1, with TRBD2 matching over 12 bases. With 1 base clipped from V and 15 bases from J, the junction kept 10 bases outside the gene matches. The germline CDR1 and CDR2 sequences are SGHTA and FQGNSA. This CDR3 spans 15 amino acids.

This clone was observed a handful of times. The chain has TRBV30 and TRBJ2-3; 10 bases are a match to TRBD2. V shed 5 bases, J shed 3 bases, and the junction held 8 bases outside the gene matches. This CDR3 has 15 residues. Germline CDR1 reads GTSNPN; CDR2 reads SVGIG (reference sequence). CDR3 coding DNA: TGTGCCTGGGGGAGAGTAGCGGGGGGAACAGATACGCAGTATTTT. It is translated as CAWGRVAGGTDTQYF.

In its sample, this clone was seen a few times. This chain links TRBV18 with TRBJ1-1; D gene unclear. Trimming left V 5 bases short and J 3 bases short, with 10 bases between. The CDR3 runs 13 residues. Germline V lookup: CDR1 KGHSH, CDR2 LQKENI. The chain's CDR3 is CASSGNRDTEAFF. CDR3 bases: TGTGCCAGCTCAGGAAACAGAGACACTGAAGCTTTCTTT.

The rearrangement links TRBV4-2 to TRBJ1-1; D call uncertain. The V gene's germline CDR1 is LGHNA and CDR2 YNFKEQ. There are 16 residues in the CDR3. The V gene lost 1 base and the J gene lost 4 bases, with 16 bases spanning the gap. The CDR3 bases are TGTGCCAGCAGCCAAGGAGGGAGTGGGAGCGCCACTGAAGCTTTCTTT. The encoded protein is CASSQGGSGSATEAFF.

V and J are TRBV11-2 and TRBJ2-1, with D perhaps matching TRBD2 (6 bases). The CDR3 sequence is 13 residues long. The ends were cut back, 1 base at V and 10 bases at J, with 11 bases in the middle. Germline values: CDR1 SGHAT, CDR2 FQNNGV. CDR3 nucleotide sequence: TGTGCCAGCAGCTTAGTCGGGACTTGGGAGCAGTTCTTC. Protein product: CASSLVGTWEQFF.

This clone came up a few times. The chain links TRBV4-1 to TRBJ2-3; D not certain. Trimming took 0 bases from V and 0 from J, leaving 4 bases between them. CDR1 MGHRA and CDR2 YSYEKL come from the germline V gene. CDR3 length: 14 amino acids. CDR3 residues: CASSQDPSTDTQYF. CDR3 nucleotide sequence: TGCGCCAGCAGCCAAGATCCTAGCACAGATACGCAGTATTTT.

In this sample, this clone turned up a few times. Other nucleotide sequences in the sample specify the same CDR3. The gene calls are TRBV18 and TRBJ1-4, with D possibly matching TRBD1 (5 bases). The V gene's germline CDR1 is KGHSH and CDR2 LQKENI. The V end was cut by 6 bases, the J end by 6 bases, with 14 bases between. The CDR3 consists of 14 residues. The DNA of the CDR3 is TGTGCCAGCTCGCCTCAGGGAGGCGATGAAAAACTGTTTTTT. Translated: CASSPQGGDEKLFF.

This clone was recorded a few times. This rearrangement joins TRBV2 to TRBJ2-2, with D uncertain. The CDR3 length is 13 residues. V was shortened by 5 bases and J by 6 bases, with 10 bases between the two germline ends. The germline V gene has CDR1 SNHLY and CDR2 FYNNEI. Here the CDR3 reads CASSSVRAGELFF. The DNA of the CDR3 is TGTGCCAGCAGTTCTGTTCGGGCCGGGGAGCTGTTTTTT.

The J gene is TRBJ2-3, the V gene TRBV7-6; 8 nucleotides agree with TRBD2. Germline assignment: CDR1 SGHVS and CDR2 FNYEAQ. The CDR3 has 16 residues. V was clipped by 2 bases and J by 0 bases; unmatched bases: 4. The CDR3 sequence: CASSLLAGYSTDTQYF. CDR3 bases: TGTGCCAGCAGCTTACTAGCGGGTTATAGCACAGATACGCAGTATTTT.

This CDR3 is CASSPHGEPQHF. The CDR3 DNA reads TGTGCCAGCAGCCCCCACGGGGAGCCCCAGCATTTT. The chain links TRBV7-2 to TRBJ1-5; D unclear. Germline values: CDR1 SGHTA, CDR2 FQGNSA. This CDR3 has 12 amino acids. Trimming shortened V by 5 bases and J by 8 bases, and 10 bases separated the two germline ends. The full variable domain, completed using reference TRBV7-2 and TRBJ1-5, is GAGVSQSPSNKVTEKGKDVELRCDPISGHTALYWYRQSLGQGLEFLIYFQGNSAPDKSGLPSDRFSAERTGGSVSTLTIQRTQQEDSAVYLCASSPHGEPQHFGDGTRLSIL.

The chain joins TRBV5-1 to TRBJ2-2, with D perhaps matching TRBD1 (5 bases). V gave up 0 bases and J gave up 2 bases, with 14 bases separating them. The CDR3 contains 17 residues. Per germline, CDR1 SGHRS and CDR2 YFSETQ. CDR3 coding DNA: TGCGCCAGCAGCTTGGAGGCGGCAGGGCTTAACACCGGGGAGCTGTTTTTT. It is translated as CASSLEAAGLNTGELFF.

The chain combines TRBV4-1 with TRBJ2-5; a weak D match, TRBD1 (6 bases). The CDR3 consists of 16 residues. V was trimmed by 0 bases and J by 1 base, leaving 12 bases between them. Germline V gives CDR1 MGHRA, CDR2 YSYEKL. In DNA, the CDR3 is TGCGCCAGCAGCCAAGAGGTCCAGACAGGCCAAGAGACCCAGTACTTC. Amino acid sequence: CASSQEVQTGQETQYF.

This clone was picked up a small number of times. This rearrangement joins TRBV7-2 to TRBJ2-1; 10 bases are shared with TRBD2. Germline V lookup: CDR1 SGHTA, CDR2 FQGNSA. The CDR3 consists of 16 residues. V lost 4 bases, J lost 4 bases, and 7 bases stayed unmatched. The CDR3 nucleotides read TGTGCCAGCAGCTCCCTATCAGCGGGGGGGTACAATGAGCAGTTCTTC. It is translated as CASSSLSAGGYNEQFF.